This T cell receptor (beta chain) was identified in a study of Ad26.COV2.S vaccination and SARS-CoV-2 variants. Profiling relied on immunoSEQ multiplex PCR, and the TCRdb table lists in-frame clones only, not all of them. Here the sample spans more than 300,000 clones, just over 85% being singletons. As to treatment: about 20 received Ad26.COV2.S at low or high dose, single or two shots; roughly 5 received placebo; per-sample allocation not given. The samples date from day 63 after the first vaccine or placebo injection. The V end lost 7 bases, the J end lost 5 bases, and 20 bases lay between the germline ends. CDR3 size: 15 residues. The germline CDR1 and CDR2 sequences are MNHEY and SVGAGI. This clone occurred once.

This clonotype was obtained from a person aged 18-60 years who received the Ad26.COV2.S COVID-19 vaccine or a placebo. The gene calls are TRBV6-5 and TRBJ1-2; maybe TRBD1 (5 bases). This material consisted of peripheral blood, taken in a trial of Ad26.COV2.S vaccine versus placebo. The CDR3 sequence is CASTLNSGGGYGYTF. The CDR3 DNA reads TGTGCCAGCACCTTGAATTCCGGGGGAGGGTATGGCTACACCTTC.